These 24 T cell receptor beta chains share one sample of origin, sequenced in a study of CD8+ T cells in alopecia areata. Extracted RNA was reverse transcribed, and the resulting cDNA served as sequencing template. Assay: immunoSEQ multiplex PCR; the TCRdb copy retains only in-frame clones and omits some. The sample shows around 140,000 clones, approximately 50% of them seen only once. The specimen was CD4+ T cells sorted from blood, collected at week 0. The source is a human donor with alopecia areata.

This clone was recorded a few times. The rearrangement uses TRBV29-1 and TRBJ2-3; 7 bases align to TRBD2. J gave up 4 bases and V 2 bases, and 9 bases lay outside the gene matches. The CDR3 totals 15 residues. Germline V gene sequence: CDR1 SQVTM, CDR2 ANQGSEA. CDR3 sequence: CSVEWAGAPADTQYF. The CDR3 DNA follows: TGCAGCGTTGAATGGGCGGGAGCACCGGCAGATACGCAGTATTTT.

The V call is TRBV25-1, the J call TRBJ2-5; 11 bases align to TRBD2. CDR1 and CDR2 from the germline V gene are MGHDK and SYGVNS. The CDR3 extends over 17 amino acids. Trimming removed 2 bases from V and 2 bases from J; junction bases left unmatched: 7. For the CDR3, the DNA is TGTGCCAGCAGTGAAAATCGGGCTAGCGGGAGGCAAGAGACCCAGTACTTC. Translating it yields CASSENRASGRQETQYF.

This rearrangement joins TRBV4-2 to TRBJ2-3; 9 bases line up with TRBD2. The germline CDR1 and CDR2 sequences are LGHNA and YNFKEQ. V gave up 2 bases and J gave up 3 bases; unmatched junction bases: 3. The CDR3 has 15 residues. The CDR3 here is CASSQWREGTDTQYF. CDR3 DNA: TGTGCCAGCAGCCAATGGCGGGAGGGGACAGATACGCAGTATTTT.

In this sample, this clone turned up once. This rearrangement joins TRBV29-1 to TRBJ2-2; D unclear. With 4 bases removed from V and 7 bases from J, the gap between germline ends came to 13 bases. Germline V gene lookup returns CDR1 SQVTM and CDR2 ANQGSEA. This CDR3 has 13 residues. As DNA, the CDR3 is TGCAGCGTTGTCGCCGGACCCCTCGGGGAGCTGTTTTTT. Protein product: CSVVAGPLGELFF.

The chain links TRBV30 to TRBJ2-6; 10 bases fit TRBD1. Germline V gives CDR1 GTSNPN, CDR2 SVGIG (reference sequence). Trimming took 4 bases from V and 1 from J; bases not matched to a gene: 10. The CDR3 consists of 18 residues. CDR3: CAWTLPTGGLSGANVLTF. The CDR3 DNA sequence: TGTGCCTGGACCTTACCGACAGGGGGCCTTTCTGGGGCCAACGTCCTGACTTTC.

The chain joins TRBV29-1 to TRBJ2-7; possibly TRBD2 for D (6 bases). The CDR3 extends over 12 amino acids. The germline CDR1 and CDR2 sequences are SQVTM and ANQGSEA. As DNA, the CDR3 is TGCAGTGGGGGAGGCTCAACCTACGAGCAGTACTTC. This translates into CSGGGSTYEQYF.

For the CDR3, the DNA is TGTGCCAGCACTGACAGCGCACCTCTTTACGAGCAGTACTTC. It is translated as CASTDSAPLYEQYF. This chain joins TRBV7-9 and TRBJ2-7; D may be TRBD1 (5 bases). V lost 7 bases to trimming and J lost 4 bases, with 17 bases between them. CDR1 and CDR2 from the germline V gene are SEHNR and FQNEAQ (reference sequence). CDR3 length: 14 amino acids.

V is TRBV5-4 and J is TRBJ2-2; D remains unclear. Trimming left V 6 bases short and J 0 bases short, with 12 bases between. Germline V lookup: CDR1 SGHNT, CDR2 YYREEE (reference sequence). This CDR3 has 15 residues. The CDR3 bases are TGTGCCAGCACCCCGGCGCCTCCGAACACCGGGGAGCTGTTTTTT. Encoded protein: CASTPAPPNTGELFF.

A few counts support this clone. The chain combines TRBV29-1 with TRBJ2-3; D call uncertain. CDR3 length: 11 amino acids. Germline V gene sequence: CDR1 SQVTM, CDR2 ANQGSEA. The V and J ends lost 2 bases and 4 bases respectively, with 4 bases between them. As DNA, the CDR3 is TGCAGCGTTGAAAGGTCAGATACGCAGTATTTT. Translation gives CSVERSDTQYF.

The J gene is TRBJ1-1, the V gene TRBV29-1; 9 bases line up with TRBD1. Per the germline V gene, CDR1 is SQVTM and CDR2 is ANQGSEA. Trimming cost V 2 bases and J 0 bases; bases outside gene matches: 4. This CDR3 has 15 amino acids. The CDR3 protein is CSVETGQGVNTEAFF. The DNA for the CDR3 is TGCAGCGTTGAAACGGGACAGGGTGTGAACACTGAAGCTTTCTTT. Based on the CDR3 plus reference TRBV29-1 and TRBJ1-1, the full variable domain is SAVISQKPSRDICQRGTSLTIQCQVDSQVTMMFWYRQQPGQSLTLIATANQGSEATYESGFVIDKFPISRPNLTFSTLTVSNMSPEDSSIYLCSVETGQGVNTEAFFGQGTRLTVV.

The chain has TRBV6-1 and TRBJ1-1; D is unclear. Deletions cut 11 bases from V and 1 base from J, with 11 bases between. CDR1 is MNHNS, CDR2 SASEGT, per germline. This CDR3 comprises 12 residues. The CDR3 is CASLFGNTEAFF. The CDR3 DNA reads as TGTGCCTCCCTATTTGGGAACACTGAAGCTTTCTTT.

This clone was seen only a few times. The genes are TRBV7-9 and TRBJ1-2; D is ambiguous. The V end was cut by 8 bases, the J end by 0 bases, with 13 bases between. The CDR3 is 14 residues long. Germline loops: CDR1 SEHNR, CDR2 FQNEAQ (reference sequence). CDR3 DNA: TGTGCCAGCGCCCTACCGGGAACTAACTATGGCTACACCTTC. Translation: CASALPGTNYGYTF.

V is TRBV4-1 and J is TRBJ2-6; D gene uncertain. Germline loops: CDR1 MGHRA, CDR2 YSYEKL. The CDR3 consists of 15 residues. Trimming removed 4 bases from V and 0 bases from J, with 7 bases in between. In DNA form, the CDR3 reads TGCGCCAGCAGCCGGTGGCACTCTGGGGCCAACGTCCTGACTTTC. The encoded protein is CASSRWHSGANVLTF.

A note on this clone: This is likely a read error, given that the CDR3 carries no conserved phenylalanine or tryptophan at its end. Because the CDR3's place on the DNA is in doubt, the DNA is left out and the CDR3 is given as listed by TCRdb. The gene calls are TRBV20-1 and TRBJ1-2. The CDR3 spans 8 amino acids, including both terminal residues. Germline CDR1 is DFQATT and CDR2 is SNEGSKA (reference sequence). The CDR3 protein is CSARRGEL.

As to this clone: The sample holds other DNA sequences that translate to the same CDR3. The rearrangement uses TRBV6-5 and TRBJ2-7, with D unclear. The CDR3 sequence is 11 residues long. Germline values: CDR1 MNHEY, CDR2 SVGAGI. The V and J ends lost 4 bases and 2 bases respectively, with 3 bases between them. The CDR3 here is CASSSAYEQYF. CDR3 nucleotides: TGTGCCAGCAGTTCAGCCTACGAGCAGTACTTC.

This clone was observed a few times. The rearrangement uses TRBV29-1 and TRBJ2-3, with unresolved D. Germline loops: CDR1 SQVTM, CDR2 ANQGSEA. Between the trimmed V and J ends, which lost 8 bases and 0 bases, there was a span of 6 bases. The CDR3 extends over 11 amino acids. CDR3 nucleotides: TGCAGCACCGACAGCACAGATACGCAGTATTTT. This gives the protein CSTDSTDTQYF.

This chain uses TRBV4-1 with TRBJ2-2; D possibly corresponds to TRBD1 (5 bases). V lost 4 bases and J 5 bases, leaving 8 bases between the germline ends. Germline values: CDR1 MGHRA, CDR2 YSYEKL. The CDR3 has 13 residues. The CDR3 sequence is CASSLRGTGELFF. For the CDR3, the DNA is TGCGCCAGCAGCCTAAGGGGTACCGGGGAGCTGTTTTTT.

The CDR3 region is CASSLVAAAETQYF. The CDR3 bases are TGCGCCAGCAGCTTGGTGGCCGCCGCGGAGACCCAGTACTTC. This chain links TRBV5-1 with TRBJ2-5, with D uncertain. Germline V gives CDR1 SGHRS, CDR2 YFSETQ. Trimming left V 0 bases short and J 5 bases short, with 11 bases between. The CDR3 has 14 amino acids.

The sample holds a few counts of this clone. The chain employs TRBV21-1 and TRBJ1-5. TRBV21-1 is an annotated pseudogene. This CDR3 is built from 13 residues. The CDR3 here is CASSTGSYQPQHF. The CDR3 bases are TGTGCCAGCAGCACGGGGTCATATCAGCCCCAGCATTTT.

This clone has a handful of counts. V is TRBV30 and J is TRBJ1-1, with D unclear. V dropped 4 bases and J dropped 3 bases, with 12 bases sitting between them. In germline, CDR1 is GTSNPN, CDR2 SVGIG (reference sequence). CDR3 length: 13 residues. CDR3 coding DNA: TGTGCCTGGACCCCCTCGGAGCACACTGAAGCTTTCTTT. Translated: CAWTPSEHTEAFF.

The rearrangement links TRBV7-2 to TRBJ2-1; TRBD2 aligns across 10 bases. Per germline, CDR1 SGHTA and CDR2 FQGNSA. Losses at the gene ends were 1 base for V and 2 bases for J; bases not matched to a gene: 8. The CDR3 has 18 amino acids. CDR3 loop: CASSLVPSSGSTYNEQFF. CDR3 DNA: TGTGCCAGCAGCTTAGTCCCCTCTAGCGGGAGCACCTACAATGAGCAGTTCTTC.

V is TRBV6-5 and J is TRBJ2-5; 7 bases are shared with TRBD1. From germline, CDR1 is MNHEY and CDR2 SVGAGI. The CDR3 runs to 15 residues. The J segment lost 5 bases and the V segment lost 5 bases, leaving 11 bases of the junction unmatched. DNA for the CDR3: TGTGCCAGCAGTAAAACCGGGACAGAGGGGGAGACCCAGTACTTC. Translating gives CASSKTGTEGETQYF.

This clone showed up just once. The gene calls are TRBV5-1 and TRBJ2-1; 10 positions match TRBD2. The germline V gene encodes CDR1 SGHRS and CDR2 YFSETQ. V trimming: 1 base; J trimming: 8 bases; junction bases outside the gene matches: 6. The CDR3 length is 15 residues. The DNA for the CDR3 is TGCGCCAGCAGCTTGTCAGCGGGAGGGCCGCATGAGCAGTTCTTC. It yields the protein CASSLSAGGPHEQFF.

About this clone itself: Other DNA sequences from this sample encode an identical CDR3 as well. The V call is TRBV11-2, the J call TRBJ1-5; D is ambiguous. CDR3 length: 13 residues. The V end was cut by 3 bases, the J end by 4 bases, with 7 bases between. CDR1 is SGHAT, CDR2 FQNNGV, per germline. CDR3 sequence reads: CASSLRGNQPQHF. The CDR3, as DNA: TGTGCCAGCAGCTTGAGAGGGAATCAGCCCCAGCATTTT.